This T cell receptor (beta chain) appears in the sequencing data of a study of T cells in women clearing cervical HPV infection. Across the whole study: Control women cleared a single incident HPV16 infection within 12 months. Controls gave blood once infection was undetectable; cases at lesion identification. Case blood was drawn a median 149 days after lesion detection. Broader study findings: Controls had more TRBV6-7 (approximately 0.15%) than cases (about 0.11%).

The length of the CDR3 is 14 residues. In germline, CDR1 is GTSNPN, CDR2 SVGIG (reference sequence). V lost 3 bases to trimming and J lost 4 bases, with 16 bases between them. Sequencing used immunoSEQ multiplex PCR; TCRdb keeps in-frame clones, though not all of them. The data include tens of thousands of clones; the top ten clones carry about 6%. With respect to this clone: Its antigen is not known. The read terminates 3 residues ahead of where the CDR3 ends, so the germline J gene completes it.

The receptor comes from a woman between 18 and 70 years old with a cervical HPV16 infection that either progressed to CIN3+ or cleared (not recorded which). The V call is TRBV30, the J call TRBJ2-7; D not certain. Input material: blood buffy coat. CDR3 in amino acids: CAWSAPDIFYEQYF. CDR3 DNA (partial): TGTGCCTGGAGCGCTCCTGACATTTTTTACGAG.